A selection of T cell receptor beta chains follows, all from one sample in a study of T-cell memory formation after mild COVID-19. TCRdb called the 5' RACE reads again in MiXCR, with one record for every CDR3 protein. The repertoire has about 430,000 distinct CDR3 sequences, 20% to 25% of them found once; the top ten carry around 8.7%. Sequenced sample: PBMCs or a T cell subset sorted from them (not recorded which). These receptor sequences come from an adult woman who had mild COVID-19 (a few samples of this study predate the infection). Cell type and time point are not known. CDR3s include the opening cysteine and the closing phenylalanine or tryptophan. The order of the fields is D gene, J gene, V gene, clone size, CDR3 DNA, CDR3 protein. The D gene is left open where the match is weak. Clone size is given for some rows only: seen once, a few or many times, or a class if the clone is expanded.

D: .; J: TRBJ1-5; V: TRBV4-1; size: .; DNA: TGCGCCAGCAGCCAAGGACAGTATAGCAATCAGCCCCAGCATTTT; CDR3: CASSQGQYSNQPQHF
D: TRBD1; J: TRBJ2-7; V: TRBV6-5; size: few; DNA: TGTGCCAGCAGTGGGACAGGGGGCGAGCAGTACTTC; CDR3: CASSGTGGEQYF
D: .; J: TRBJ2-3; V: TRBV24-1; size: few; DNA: TGTGCCACCAGTGATCTTAAGGGGTCGACAGATACGCAGTATTTT; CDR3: CATSDLKGSTDTQYF
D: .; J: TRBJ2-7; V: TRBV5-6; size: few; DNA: TGTGCCAGCCTTATAAGCGAGCAGTACTTC; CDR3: CASLISEQYF
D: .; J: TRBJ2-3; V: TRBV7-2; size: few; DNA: TGTGCCAGCAGCTTCAGCGTGAATACGCAGTATTTT; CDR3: CASSFSVNTQYF
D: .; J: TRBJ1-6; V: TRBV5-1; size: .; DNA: TGCGCCAGCAGCTCGGGGGCAGGGGATTCACCCCTCCACTTT; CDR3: CASSSGAGDSPLHF
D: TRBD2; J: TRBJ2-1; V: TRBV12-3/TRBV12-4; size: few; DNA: TGTGCCAGTCGGGGGGGCGCCTACAATGAGCAGTTCTTC; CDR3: CASRGGAYNEQFF
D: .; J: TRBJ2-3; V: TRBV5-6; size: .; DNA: TGTGCCAGCAGCTTACGGGCGACTACCTATACGCAGTATTTT; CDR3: CASSLRATTYTQYF
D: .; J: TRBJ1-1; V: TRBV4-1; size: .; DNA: TGCGCCAGCAACCCGGGACCAGGGACTGAAGCTTTCTTT; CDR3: CASNPGPGTEAFF
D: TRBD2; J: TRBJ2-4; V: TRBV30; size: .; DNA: TGTGCCTGGAGGGGGGACTACGGCATTCAGTACTTC; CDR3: CAWRGDYGIQYF
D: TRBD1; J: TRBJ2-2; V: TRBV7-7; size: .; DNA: TGTGCCAGCAGGCCCGACAGGGGAGACACCGGGGAGCTGTTTTTT; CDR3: CASRPDRGDTGELFF
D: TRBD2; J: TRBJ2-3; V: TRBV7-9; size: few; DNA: TGTGCCAGCAGCTTAGAGCGGGGGGGCCAGTATTTT; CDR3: CASSLERGGQYF
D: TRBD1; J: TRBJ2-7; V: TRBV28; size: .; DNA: TGTGCCAGCCGAAGGACAGGGGGGGACGAGCAGTACTTC; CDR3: CASRRTGGDEQYF
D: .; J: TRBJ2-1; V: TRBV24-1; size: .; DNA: TGTGCCTCCAGTGACCCAGGGCGGGAATCAGATGAGCAGTTCTTC; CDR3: CASSDPGRESDEQFF
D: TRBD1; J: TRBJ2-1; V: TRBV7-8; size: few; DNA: TGTGCCAGCAGCTTAGTAGGGGGCAAGAGTAATGAGCAGTTCTTC; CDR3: CASSLVGGKSNEQFF
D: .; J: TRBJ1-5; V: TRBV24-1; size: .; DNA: TGTGCCGCGGGCAGGGACGGGCAGCCCCAGCATTTT; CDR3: CAAGRDGQPQHF